The 5 T cell receptor beta chains given below trace back to one sample, sequenced in a study of human T cells and chemical hapten exposure. One entry per CDR3 protein, called by TCRdb with MiXCR from the RACE reads. Of around 120,000 distinct CDR3 sequences listed, roughly 14% are singletons. As for time point: pre-sensitization, week 0. As to treatment: therapeutic diphenylcyclopropenone sensitization with weekly scalp DPC. Specimen: whole blood, collected in connection with sensitization to the hapten diphenylcyclopropenone (DPC). The receptors were sampled from a woman aged 18 to 35 with alopecia areata. Some clones in this sample may be carry-over from other donors' samples.

The sample holds a few counts of this clonotype. This chain connects TRBV7-2 to TRBJ2-7, with 9 bases that match TRBD1. J gave up 5 bases and V 0 bases, and 5 bases lay outside the gene matches. This CDR3 spans 15 amino acids. Germline V gene sequence: CDR1 SGHTA, CDR2 FQGNSA. CDR3 nucleotides: TGTGCCAGCAGCTTAGCAGGGGGACAGGGCCACGAGCAGTACTTC. It codes for CASSLAGGQGHEQYF.

V and J are TRBV15 and TRBJ1-5; 8 nucleotides match TRBD1. The J segment lost 7 bases and the V segment lost 5 bases, leaving 13 bases of the junction unmatched. CDR3 length equals 16 residues. The germline gives CDR1 LNHNV, CDR2 YYDKDF (reference sequence). This chain's CDR3 is CATSPLATGGSQPQHF. DNA of the CDR3: TGTGCCACCAGCCCACTCGCCACAGGGGGAAGCCAGCCCCAGCATTTT.

This clonotype was detected many times. The chain employs TRBV6-2 or TRBV6-3 and TRBJ1-2, with D perhaps TRBD1 (6 bases). V was pared by 7 bases and J by 4 bases, with 16 bases between. Germline lookup yields CDR1 MNHEY and CDR2 SVGEGT. This CDR3 comprises 14 residues. The DNA for the CDR3 is TGTGCCAGCACTATCCCGGCAGGGGTCTATGGCTACACCTTC. Encoded protein: CASTIPAGVYGYTF.

Many counts were recorded for this clonotype. A read error may account for a junction end that differs from germline. The chain is built from TRBV20-1 and TRBJ2-1, with D possibly being TRBD2 (6 bases). This CDR3 spans 14 amino acids. Germline values: CDR1 DFQATT, CDR2 SNEGSKA (reference sequence). This chain's CDR3 is CSARVGGSYNEQFF. The CDR3 bases are TGCAGTGCGAGAGTGGGGGGCTCCTACAATGAGCAGTTCTTC.

A few counts support this clonotype. The chain couples TRBV6-6 to TRBJ2-7; D tentatively reads TRBD1 or TRBD2 (5 bases each). This CDR3 contains 14 residues. V was trimmed by 5 bases and J by 2 bases, leaving 13 bases between them. Germline V CDR1 and CDR2: MNHNY, SVGAGI (reference sequence). Here the CDR3 DNA reads TGTGCCAGCAGTCACCGGGACGGCCCCTACGAGCAGTACTTC. This translates into CASSHRDGPYEQYF.